This T cell receptor (beta chain) came from a study of shared T cell receptors in the human thymus. Sequenced by immunoSEQ multiplex PCR; TCRdb stores in-frame clones only, minus some. This table holds approximately 490,000 clones, about four fifths found once. Germline lookup yields CDR1 SGHVS and CDR2 FQNEAQ. This CDR3 is built from 18 residues. The V gene end was trimmed by 8 bases and the J gene end by 8 bases; junction bases not matched to a gene: 20. The same data also contributed to another study, on human thymus T cells.

This chain links TRBV7-8 with TRBJ2-1, with 11 bases fitting TRBD2. This receptor was taken from a boy in the first two years of life with a congenital heart defect. The sequenced sample was thymocytes. The CDR3 DNA reads as TGTGCCAGCTCGGTATTTAGCGGGAGGGCCGCGAGTAGGGATGAGCAGTTCTTC. Its protein product is CASSVFSGRAASRDEQFF.